What follows are 30 T cell receptor beta chains derived from one specimen sequenced in a study of Graves' ophthalmopathy and Graves' hyperthyroidism. TCR beta CDR3 regions were amplified from RNA transcripts. HTBI-primed first-round RT-PCR preceded second-round multiplex PCR. TCRdb redid the calling of the multiplex PCR reads with MiXCR, one entry per CDR3 protein. The sample has tens of thousands of distinct CDR3 sequences, approximately 52% seen once. Sequencing was performed on peripheral blood. The receptors were gathered from an adult man with Graves' ophthalmopathy.

The rearrangement joins TRBV20-1 to TRBJ2-7; the D gene is possibly TRBD1 (6 bases). This CDR3 has 13 residues. The germline CDR1 and CDR2 sequences are DFQATT and SNEGSKA (reference sequence). V was cut by 6 bases and J by 2 bases, with 14 bases left in between. CDR3 residues: CSAPTTGTYEQYF. In nucleotides, the CDR3 is TGCAGTGCCCCGACCACAGGGACCTACGAGCAGTACTTC.

A remark on this clonotype: Relative to the germline gene, one junction end is altered; a read error may explain this. CDR3 nucleotides: TGTGCCAGCAGCGTAGCTGGAGACAGGGGAGTAGGAGCTTTCTTC. Translated: CASSVAGDRGVGAFF. This sequence joins TRBV9 and TRBJ1-1; 8 bases line up with TRBD1. Germline V gene lookup returns CDR1 SGDLS and CDR2 YYNGEE. The CDR3 spans 15 residues.

V is TRBV5-4 and J is TRBJ2-3; 9 bases are a match to TRBD2. This CDR3 region has 16 residues. Per germline, CDR1 SGHNT and CDR2 YYREEE (reference sequence). J gave up 3 bases and V 0 bases, and 5 bases lay outside the gene matches. The CDR3 bases are TGTGCCAGCAGCTTGGGCGGGGGGGCCCGGACAGATACGCAGTATTTT. Translating gives CASSLGGGARTDTQYF.

The J gene is TRBJ1-4, the V gene TRBV24-1, with a weak D call TRBD1 (5 bases). The CDR3 spans 18 residues. Trimming removed 1 base at V and 0 bases at J, with 14 bases between. Germline CDR1 and CDR2: KGHDR and SFDVKD. This chain's CDR3 is CATSDLGQGDATNEKLFF. The DNA of the CDR3 is TGTGCCACCAGTGATTTAGGGCAAGGGGATGCAACTAATGAAAAACTGTTTTTT.

This clonotype occurred many times. The V gene is TRBV12-3 or TRBV12-4, the J gene TRBJ1-3, with 7 bases lining up with TRBD1. J lost 1 base, V lost 4 bases, and 10 bases had no gene match. This CDR3 is 17 amino acids long. CDR3 loop: CASSYGQVGFSGNTIYF. The CDR3 DNA sequence: TGTGCCAGCAGTTATGGACAGGTTGGTTTTTCTGGAAACACCATATATTTT.

This clonotype was seen more than once but under ten times. The gene calls are TRBV30 and TRBJ2-5; 10 bases match TRBD2. This CDR3 has 12 residues. The germline gives CDR1 GTSNPN, CDR2 SVGIG (reference sequence). The trim removed 4 bases at V and 4 bases at J, leaving 0 bases unmatched. This chain's CDR3 is CAWKRGGETQYF. CDR3 DNA sequence: TGTGCCTGGAAGCGGGGGGGAGAGACCCAGTACTTC.

This clonotype was detected many times. The rearrangement joins TRBV5-1 to TRBJ2-3; TRBD1 matches at 9 bases. Germline loops: CDR1 SGHRS, CDR2 YFSETQ. The CDR3 length is 14 residues. Trimming cost V 5 bases and J 6 bases; bases outside gene matches: 7. The CDR3 spells CASRRQGVGDTQYF. CDR3 in DNA: TGCGCCAGCAGAAGACAGGGGGTCGGGGATACGCAGTATTTT.

This clonotype was detected once. The V call is TRBV7-9, the J call TRBJ2-7; TRBD1 matches at 12 bases. CDR3 length: 16 amino acids. Germline V gives CDR1 SEHNR, CDR2 FQNEAQ (reference sequence). Trimming removed 0 bases from V and 4 bases from J; junction bases left unmatched: 4. The DNA for the CDR3 is TGTGCCAGCAGCTTAGCTAGGGACAGGGGGCGGTACGAGCAGTACTTC. The encoded protein is CASSLARDRGRYEQYF.

The chain joins TRBV5-6 to TRBJ1-1; D not certain. The ends were cut back, 0 bases at V and 7 bases at J, with 10 bases in the middle. CDR3 length: 13 residues. CDR1 and CDR2 from the germline V gene are SGHDT and YYEEEE. The CDR3 region has the DNA TGTGCCAGCAGCTTGGGTGGCAGCTATGAAGCTTTCTTT. Protein: CASSLGGSYEAFF.

In DNA form, the CDR3 reads TGTGCCAGCAGCTTGGCTGGACAGGGCAGCTACGGCTACACCTTC. Translated, it gives CASSLAGQGSYGYTF. The chain combines TRBV5-5 with TRBJ1-2, with 8 bases that match TRBD1. V shed 0 bases, J shed 8 bases, and the junction held 9 bases outside the gene matches. Germline V CDR1 and CDR2: SGHKS, YYEKEE (reference sequence). This CDR3 comprises 15 residues.

This clonotype came up many times. The chain couples TRBV10-3 to TRBJ2-3; the match to TRBD2 covers 9 bases. Germline CDR1 and CDR2: ENHRY and SYGVKD. J lost 6 bases, V lost 5 bases, and 6 bases had no gene match. CDR3 length: 14 amino acids. CDR3 protein: CAISFSGGGDTQYF. For the CDR3, the DNA is TGTGCCATCAGTTTTAGCGGGGGAGGGGATACGCAGTATTTT.

This chain uses TRBV5-1 with TRBJ2-1, with 15 bases that match TRBD2. Trimming at V came to 3 bases and at J to 12 bases, leaving 16 bases not matched to a gene. Germline V gene data show CDR1 as SGHRS and CDR2 as YFSETQ. This CDR3 region has 18 residues. This chain's CDR3 is CASSSGGTSGGITDTQFF. In nucleotides, the CDR3 is TGCGCCAGCAGCTCGGGCGGGACTAGCGGGGGGATAACAGATACGCAGTTCTTC.

This clonotype was found once. The V gene is TRBV20-1, the J gene TRBJ1-5; TRBD1 aligns across 9 bases. Germline trimming cut 5 bases from V and 3 bases from J; bases unmatched to any gene: 5. CDR1 and CDR2 from the germline V gene are DFQATT and SNEGSKA (reference sequence). The CDR3 sequence is 14 residues long. For the CDR3, the DNA is TGCAGTGCTTCCGGGACAGGGCCCAATCAGCCCCAGCATTTT. This translates into CSASGTGPNQPQHF.

Judged by abundance, this clonotype is medium-sized (0.01 to 0.1%). The chain links TRBV7-8 to TRBJ1-6, with a weak D call TRBD1 (6 bases). The germline V gene encodes CDR1 SGHVS and CDR2 FQNEAQ. V lost 3 bases and J 1 base, leaving 10 bases between the germline ends. CDR3 size: 16 residues. DNA for the CDR3: TGTGCCAGCAGCTTCCCAGGGGAGTCCTATAATTCACCCCTCCACTTT. Protein product: CASSFPGESYNSPLHF.

This clonotype occurred many times. Here the CDR3 reads CASSYTNYGYTF. The CDR3 nucleotides are TGTGCCAGCAGTTACACTAACTATGGCTACACCTTC. The rearrangement uses TRBV6-2 or TRBV6-3 and TRBJ1-2; D call uncertain. Germline-derived CDR1 and CDR2 are MNHEY and SVGEGT. There are 12 residues in the CDR3. Deletions cut 2 bases from V and 0 bases from J, with 1 base between.

The sample holds many counts of this clonotype. The rearrangement links TRBV28 to TRBJ2-5; 7 bases align to TRBD2. This CDR3 contains 16 residues. Trimming at V came to 2 bases and at J to 2 bases, leaving 8 bases not matched to a gene. Germline-derived CDR1 and CDR2 are MDHEN and SYDVKM. CDR3 bases: TGTGCCAGCAGTTTAGGGGCGGGAGCGTCGCAAGAGACCCAGTACTTC. It is translated as CASSLGAGASQETQYF.

In this sample, this clonotype turned up once. The rearrangement uses TRBV20-1 and TRBJ1-2; maybe TRBD1 (6 bases). V lost 5 bases and J 4 bases, leaving 20 bases between the germline ends. The germline CDR1 and CDR2 sequences are DFQATT and SNEGSKA (reference sequence). The CDR3 sequence is 15 residues long. In DNA, the CDR3 is TGCAGTGCTTTACCGGGACAACGACGGGGCTATGGCTACACCTTC. This translates into CSALPGQRRGYGYTF.

The chain links TRBV20-1 to TRBJ2-7; 8 positions agree with TRBD2. The CDR3 loop spans 14 amino acids. After removal of 8 bases from V and 3 bases from J, the junction contained 12 bases not matched to a gene. Looked up from germline, CDR1 is DFQATT and CDR2 is SNEGSKA (reference sequence). The CDR3 bases are TGCAGTTCACCGGGGGGGGAAACCTACTACGAGCAGTACTTC. It encodes CSSPGGETYYEQYF.

With regard to this clonotype: Here the CDR3 omits its conserved ending phenylalanine or tryptophan, so a read error is the likely source. The CDR3 nucleotides are TGTGCCAGCAGTTCGCCCGGGACTAAAGGGGCTACAGATACGCAGTATTTG. This sequence encodes CASSSPGTKGATDTQYL. The chain combines TRBV2 with TRBJ2-3; 7 bases line up with TRBD2. The V gene end was trimmed by 5 bases and the J gene end by 3 bases; junction bases not matched to a gene: 14. Germline V CDR1 and CDR2: SNHLY, FYNNEI. The CDR3 loop spans 17 amino acids.

The chain combines TRBV5-1 with TRBJ1-1; TRBD1 is a possible D gene (6 bases). CDR3 length: 12 amino acids. Between the trimmed V and J ends, which lost 5 bases and 4 bases, there was a span of 9 bases. Germline assignment: CDR1 SGHRS and CDR2 YFSETQ. This CDR3 is CASRQGSTEAFF. DNA of the CDR3: TGCGCCAGCAGACAGGGAAGCACTGAAGCTTTCTTT.

In its sample, this clonotype was seen many times. A read error is possible here, since a much larger clone lies one base away. Given the absence of the conserved phenylalanine or tryptophan at the CDR3 end, a read error is likely. The V gene is TRBV20-1, the J gene TRBJ2-1, with D unclear. The CDR3 length is 13 residues. With 5 bases removed from V and 4 bases from J, the gap between germline ends came to 12 bases. Germline V lookup: CDR1 DFQATT, CDR2 SNEGSKA (reference sequence). The CDR3 region is CSAPGLRYNEQFL. CDR3 DNA: TGCAGTGCTCCTGGCCTCCGATACAATGAGCAGTTCCTC.

This clonotype came up many times. The V gene is TRBV2, the J gene TRBJ2-5; unclear D gene. The CDR3 totals 13 residues. Germline V gene sequence: CDR1 SNHLY, CDR2 FYNNEI. V was clipped by 4 bases and J by 6 bases, with 12 bases between them. CDR3 sequence (DNA): TGTGCCAGCAGTGTAGGTGATTTAAAGACCCAGTACTTC. It translates to CASSVGDLKTQYF.

Within the sample, this clonotype is medium-sized (0.01 to 0.1%). The rearrangement joins TRBV20-1 to TRBJ1-2; D is undetermined. CDR3 length equals 11 residues. V lost 3 bases, J lost 7 bases, and 9 bases lay in between. CDR1 DFQATT and CDR2 SNEGSKA come from the germline V gene (reference sequence). CDR3 nucleotides: TGCAGTGCTAGGGAATTGAGTGGCTACACCTTC. This sequence encodes CSARELSGYTF.

V and J are TRBV2 and TRBJ2-5; a possible D gene is TRBD1 (6 bases). Per germline, CDR1 SNHLY and CDR2 FYNNEI. Trimming left V 7 bases short and J 2 bases short, with 17 bases between. The length of the CDR3 is 15 residues. The DNA of the CDR3 is TGTGCCAGCACGAAATTAGGACAGCTTCAAGAGACCCAGTACTTC. This translates into CASTKLGQLQETQYF.

The sample holds a few counts of this clonotype. The chain carries TRBV20-1 and TRBJ2-7; TRBD1 matches 9 bases. CDR1 is DFQATT and CDR2 is SNEGSKA in the germline V gene (reference sequence). V gave up 6 bases and J gave up 2 bases; unmatched junction bases: 8. CDR3 length equals 14 residues. The CDR3 reads CSAEPGTGTYEQYF. Written as DNA, the CDR3 is TGCAGTGCCGAACCAGGGACAGGGACCTACGAGCAGTACTTC.

As regards this clonotype: Without the conserved terminal phenylalanine or tryptophan, this CDR3 likely stems from a read error. The chain employs TRBV2 and TRBJ2-2; D ambiguous. The ends were cut back, 9 bases at V and 0 bases at J, with 17 bases in the middle. CDR1 and CDR2 (germline): SNHLY, FYNNEI. The CDR3 has 16 amino acids. The CDR3 loop reads CARSPWADANTGELFL. CDR3 bases: TGTGCCAGGAGTCCTTGGGCGGACGCGAACACCGGGGAGCTGTTTCTT.

The chain carries TRBV7-1 and TRBJ2-1; 9 nucleotides agree with TRBD2. TRBV7-1 is an open reading frame, and its role is uncertain. V lost 6 bases to trimming and J lost 9 bases; unmatched junction nucleotides: 9. The CDR3 loop spans 14 amino acids. The CDR3 bases are TGTGCCAGCAGATCCGAGACTAGCGGCACTGAGCAGTTCTTC. Amino acids: CASRSETSGTEQFF.

This clonotype has at least ten counts. The chain links TRBV30 to TRBJ1-1, with a possible D match to TRBD1 (5 bases). In germline, CDR1 is GTSNPN, CDR2 SVGIG (reference sequence). V shed 2 bases and J shed 5 bases, with 12 bases lying between them. This CDR3 region has 13 residues. The CDR3 DNA reads TGTGCCTGGAGTCCGGGGCAAAGGACTGAAGCTTTCTTT. Translation gives CAWSPGQRTEAFF.

The chain carries TRBV7-9 and TRBJ2-1; D is possibly TRBD2 (5 bases). The germline gives CDR1 SEHNR, CDR2 FQNEAQ (reference sequence). V lost 3 bases to trimming and J lost 0 bases, with 12 bases between them. The CDR3 has 16 residues. CDR3 region: CASSFGETFSYNEQFF. The DNA of the CDR3 is TGTGCCAGCAGCTTTGGGGAGACCTTCTCCTACAATGAGCAGTTCTTC.

V and J are TRBV7-9 and TRBJ1-1, with D possibly being TRBD1 (5 bases). Per germline, CDR1 SEHNR and CDR2 FQNEAQ (reference sequence). Trimming removed 5 bases from V and 2 bases from J, with 15 bases in between. CDR3 length: 15 amino acids. CDR3 sequence: CASSLLVGDNTEAFF. CDR3 DNA sequence: TGTGCCAGCAGCCTCCTGGTGGGGGATAACACTGAAGCTTTCTTT.